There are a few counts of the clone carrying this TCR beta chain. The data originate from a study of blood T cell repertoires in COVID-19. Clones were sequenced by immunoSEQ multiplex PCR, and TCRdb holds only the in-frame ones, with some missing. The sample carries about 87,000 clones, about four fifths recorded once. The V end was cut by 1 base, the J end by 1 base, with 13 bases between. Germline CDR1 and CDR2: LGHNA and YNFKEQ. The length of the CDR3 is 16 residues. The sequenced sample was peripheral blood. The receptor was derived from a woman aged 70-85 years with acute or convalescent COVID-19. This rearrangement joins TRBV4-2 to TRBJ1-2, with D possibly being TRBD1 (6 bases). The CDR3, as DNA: TGTGCCAGCAGCCAAGCCCGGGACATACATAACTATGGCTACACCTTC. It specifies CASSQARDIHNYGYTF.